These T cell receptor beta chains were read from a single sample in a study of blood T cell repertoires in COVID-19. Sequencing was performed with immunoSEQ multiplex PCR; in TCRdb, only in-frame clones are kept and a portion is missing. The table lists 160,000 or so clones, 89% of them singletons. The sequencing sample was made of peripheral blood. These receptors all stem from a man aged 55 to 70 with acute or convalescent COVID-19. Both conserved end residues are part of each CDR3. The D gene is left open where the match is weak. Size is omitted from some rows. Given values are once, few, many or a class for expanded clones.

.	TRBV24-1	TRBJ2-5	.	TGTGCCACCCTCAGGGGAAAGGGGGGGAAGACCCAGTACTTC	CATLRGKGGKTQYF
.	TRBV27	TRBJ2-1	once	TGTGCCAGCAGTCTTAACAATGAGCAGTTCTTC	CASSLNNEQFF
.	TRBV4-3	TRBJ1-6	.	TGCGCCAGCAGACCGCGAGTGAACTATAATTCACCCCTCCACTTT	CASRPRVNYNSPLHF
TRBD2	TRBV5-1	TRBJ2-1	.	TGCGCCAGCAGCCCGGTGATGGGCGGGGGAGGCAATGAGCAGTTCTTC	CASSPVMGGGGNEQFF
.	TRBV19	TRBJ1-1	.	TGTGCCAGTACCCACGGGACTGAAGCTTTCTTT	CASTHGTEAFF
TRBD1	TRBV23-1	TRBJ1-2	.	TGCGCCAGCATCTCGGACAGGGAGAACTATGGCTACACCTTC	CASISDRENYGYTF
.	TRBV10-2	TRBJ1-1	few	TGCGCCAGCAGTAGAATTAAGGGAGGGGACACTGAAGCTTTCTTT	CASSRIKGGDTEAFF
.	TRBV3-1/TRBV3-2	TRBJ2-5	many	TGTGCCAGCAGTCGAGACCGGAGGCTCGAGACCCAGTACTTC	CASSRDRRLETQYF
TRBD2	TRBV11-2	TRBJ2-3	.	TGTGCCAGCAGCTTAGGGGCCGCGGCGGGGGGGCCTCTAGATACGCAGTATTTT	CASSLGAAAGGPLDTQYF
TRBD2	TRBV5-1	TRBJ2-7	.	TGCGCCAGCAGCTTGGAGGTAGCGGGGTCTTCCTACGAGCAGTACTTC	CASSLEVAGSSYEQYF
.	TRBV3-1/TRBV3-2	TRBJ1-5	.	TGTGCCAGCAGCCAAGATCGGGGGTACGGCGCAAGTCAGCCCCAGCATTTT	CASSQDRGYGASQPQHF
.	TRBV7-3	TRBJ1-1	.	TGTGCCAGCAGCTTAGGGCAGGGGAGCACTGAAGCTTTCTTT	CASSLGQGSTEAFF
.	TRBV12-3/TRBV12-4	TRBJ2-7	.	TGTGCCAGCAGTCCACGAGATGCTCACGAGCAGTACTTC	CASSPRDAHEQYF
TRBD1	TRBV18	TRBJ1-6	.	TGTGCCAGCTCACGGGACAGCAATAATTCACCCCTCCACTTT	CASSRDSNNSPLHF
.	TRBV6-2/TRBV6-3	TRBJ1-5	once	TGTGCCAGCAGCCGAGTCCTTCAGGTGAGAGGGGGTCAGCCCCAGCATTTT	CASSRVLQVRGGQPQHF
TRBD1	TRBV7-6	TRBJ1-5	.	TGTGCCAGCAGCCCAGGGACAGGGGCGTTTAATCAGCCCCAGCATTTT	CASSPGTGAFNQPQHF
.	TRBV3-1/TRBV3-2	TRBJ1-1	once	TGTGCCAGCGGCGGGGTGGGCACTGAAGCTTTCTTT	CASGGVGTEAFF
.	TRBV6-5	TRBJ1-4	.	TGTGCCAGCAGTTACGTGTGGGGGGGTGAAAAACTGTTTTTT	CASSYVWGGEKLFF
TRBD1	TRBV3-1/TRBV3-2	TRBJ1-2	.	TGTGCCAGCAGCCAGTCGGACAGGGCTAACTATGGCTACACCTTC	CASSQSDRANYGYTF
TRBD1	TRBV6-5	TRBJ1-2	.	TGTGCCAGCAAAGGACAGGTCGTGGGTGGCTACACCTTC	CASKGQVVGGYTF
TRBD2	TRBV7-9	TRBJ2-7	.	TGTGCCAGCAGCGGGGGGACTAGCTACGAGCAGTACTTC	CASSGGTSYEQYF
.	TRBV3-1/TRBV3-2	TRBJ2-2	.	TGTGCCAGCAGCTTACAGGGTATCGTTCTTGTCGGGGAGCTGTTTTTT	CASSLQGIVLVGELFF
.	TRBV19	TRBJ1-1	.	TGTGCCAGTAGTGGGGCGGGGATTAACACTGAAGCTTTCTTT	CASSGAGINTEAFF
.	TRBV27	TRBJ1-1	few	TGTGCCAGCAGTTTCGCGGGGAACACTGAAGCTTTCTTT	CASSFAGNTEAFF
TRBD1	TRBV18	TRBJ1-2	.	TGTGCCAGCTCACCAGGACAGGGAACTGGCTACACCTTC	CASSPGQGTGYTF
.	TRBV9	TRBJ1-2	.	TGTGCCAGCGGGTCGGGTGGCTACACCTTC	CASGSGGYTF
.	TRBV19	TRBJ1-4	.	TGTGCCAGTAGTATCCCACCCCGGGGAGGGGCTAGTGATGAAAAACTGTTTTTT	CASSIPPRGGASDEKLFF
.	TRBV27	TRBJ1-5	few	TGTGCCAGCAGTCAGTTCCCTAATCAGCCCCAGCATTTT	CASSQFPNQPQHF
TRBD1	TRBV9	TRBJ1-2	.	TGTGCCAGCAGCCTGACCCAAAACCGGCCCGGGACAGGGAAGAACTATGGCTACACCTTC	CASSLTQNRPGTGKNYGYTF
.	TRBV9	TRBJ1-4	.	TGTGCCAGCAGCTATTCCTCGGGGGGAAGTGAAAAACTGTTTTTT	CASSYSSGGSEKLFF
TRBD1	TRBV5-1	TRBJ1-1	.	TGCGCCAGCAGGACAGGGTCCGAAGGAACTGAAGCTTTCTTT	CASRTGSEGTEAFF
TRBD2	TRBV7-2	TRBJ2-1	few	TGTGCCAGCAGCTTAGTCTGGCGGGGGTCCTACAATGAGCAGTTCTTC	CASSLVWRGSYNEQFF
TRBD1	TRBV14	TRBJ2-3	.	TGTGCCAGCAGCCCTCCCAGGACAGGGGGGTGGACAGATACGCAGTATTTT	CASSPPRTGGWTDTQYF
TRBD1	TRBV19	TRBJ1-4	.	TGTGCCAGTAGTATCACCGGGACAGGGTGGGAAAAACTGTTTTTT	CASSITGTGWEKLFF
TRBD1	TRBV5-6	TRBJ2-2	.	TGTGCCAGCAGGCGGAGACGGACAGGGGTGGGCACCGGGGAGCTGTTTTTT	CASRRRRTGVGTGELFF
.	TRBV2	TRBJ1-5	once	TGTGCCAGCAGTGAGGGAGGGTTGGGGCAGCCCCAGCATTTT	CASSEGGLGQPQHF
TRBD1	TRBV18	TRBJ1-1	.	TGTGCCAGCTCACGGTCCGGGACAGGGGGCACTGAAGCTTTCTTT	CASSRSGTGGTEAFF
TRBD1	TRBV18	TRBJ1-4	.	TGTGCCAGCTCGTCTGAGGGGGCTGGGACTAATGAAAAACTGTTTTTT	CASSSEGAGTNEKLFF
.	TRBV19	TRBJ2-2	.	TGTGCCAGTAGGACACTGGTTGGCGTGACCGGGGAGCTGTTTTTT	CASRTLVGVTGELFF
.	TRBV28	TRBJ1-2	once	TGTGCCAGCAGTTCTTGGGGCAGGGAGGGGAAGACTGGCTACACCTTC	CASSSWGREGKTGYTF
.	TRBV6-5	TRBJ2-5	.	TGTGCCAGCAGTTACGACAACATCCAAGAGACCCAGTACTTC	CASSYDNIQETQYF
.	TRBV6-6	TRBJ2-2	.	TGTGCCAGCAGTTACTCCGGGAGCGCTAACACCGGGGAGCTGTTTTTT	CASSYSGSANTGELFF
TRBD1	TRBV6-5	TRBJ2-1	.	TGTGCCAGCAGACTCGCCGGGACAGGGTGGGGTGAGCAGTTCTTC	CASRLAGTGWGEQFF
.	TRBV7-9	TRBJ1-2	.	TGTGCCAGCAGCCGGGGGGCCCTCTATGGCTACACCTTC	CASSRGALYGYTF
.	TRBV29-1	TRBJ1-1	.	TGCAGCGTTGAATGGCGGACTGAAGCTTTCTTT	CSVEWRTEAFF
.	TRBV19	TRBJ1-5	.	TGTGCCAGTAGTACCCCCGGGGTTAGCAATCAGCCCCAGCATTTT	CASSTPGVSNQPQHF
.	TRBV9	TRBJ2-7	.	TGTGCCAGCTCAGGGGGGCTCCAAAGCTCCTACGAGCAGTACTTC	CASSGGLQSSYEQYF
TRBD1	TRBV2	TRBJ1-5	.	TGTGCCAGCAGTGAACGTCGACAGGGTCAGCCCCAGCATTTT	CASSERRQGQPQHF
TRBD1	TRBV19	TRBJ1-1	.	TGTGCCAGTAGTGTGGACAGGGGGTGGAGGACTGAAGCTTTCTTT	CASSVDRGWRTEAFF
.	TRBV2	TRBJ1-6	.	TGTGCCAGCAGTGAGGTTCGGGATTCACCCCTCCACTTT	CASSEVRDSPLHF
TRBD1	TRBV11-2	TRBJ1-1	.	TGTGCCAGCAGCAAGACAGGGGACACTGAAGCTTTCTTT	CASSKTGDTEAFF
TRBD1	TRBV5-1	TRBJ2-5	.	TGCGCCAGCAGCTTGGGACAGGGGGGAGGTGAGACCCAGTACTTC	CASSLGQGGGETQYF
.	TRBV19	TRBJ2-2	.	TGTGCCAGTAGTACCTCGAACTCGAACACCGGGGAGCTGTTTTTT	CASSTSNSNTGELFF
.	TRBV2	TRBJ1-1	.	TGTGCCAGCAGGGTTCGAGGGAACACTGAAGCTTTCTTT	CASRVRGNTEAFF
.	TRBV15	TRBJ1-3	.	TGTGCCACCAGCAGAGCTTCTGGAAACACCATATATTTT	CATSRASGNTIYF